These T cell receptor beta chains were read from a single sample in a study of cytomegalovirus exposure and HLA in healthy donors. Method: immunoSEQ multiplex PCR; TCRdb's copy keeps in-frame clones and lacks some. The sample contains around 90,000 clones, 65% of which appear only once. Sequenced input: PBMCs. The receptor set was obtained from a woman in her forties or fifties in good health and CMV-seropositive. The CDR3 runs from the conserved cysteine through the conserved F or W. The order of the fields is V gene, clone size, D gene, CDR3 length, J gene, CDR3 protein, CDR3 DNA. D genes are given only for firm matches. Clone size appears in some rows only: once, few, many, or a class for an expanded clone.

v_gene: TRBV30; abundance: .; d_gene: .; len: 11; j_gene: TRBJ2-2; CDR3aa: CAWRGPGELFF; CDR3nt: TGTGCCTGGAGGGGCCCCGGGGAGCTGTTTTTT
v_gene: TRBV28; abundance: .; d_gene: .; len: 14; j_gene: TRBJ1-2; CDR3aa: CASSSATGNDRYTF; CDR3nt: TGTGCCAGCAGTTCTGCAACAGGGAATGATCGCTACACCTTC
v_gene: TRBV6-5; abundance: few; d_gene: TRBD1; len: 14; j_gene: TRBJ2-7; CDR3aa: CASSYTTGGYEQYF; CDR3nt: TGTGCCAGCAGTTACACTACAGGGGGCTACGAGCAGTACTTC
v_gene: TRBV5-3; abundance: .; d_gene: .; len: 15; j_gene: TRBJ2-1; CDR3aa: CARSLRDKSYNEQFF; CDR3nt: TGTGCCAGAAGCTTGAGGGACAAGTCCTACAATGAGCAGTTCTTC
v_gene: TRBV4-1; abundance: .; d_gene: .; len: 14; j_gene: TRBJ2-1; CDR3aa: CASSQDSTYNEQFF; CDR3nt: TGCGCCAGCAGCCAGGACAGCACTTACAATGAGCAGTTCTTC
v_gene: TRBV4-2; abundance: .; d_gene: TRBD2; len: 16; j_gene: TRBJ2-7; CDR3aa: CASSQETSAQAYEQYF; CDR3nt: TGTGCCAGCAGCCAAGAAACTAGCGCACAGGCCTACGAGCAGTACTTC
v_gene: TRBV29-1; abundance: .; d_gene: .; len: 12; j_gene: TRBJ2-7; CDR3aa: CSVVRDTYEQYF; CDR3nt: TGCAGCGTGGTCCGGGACACCTACGAGCAGTACTTC
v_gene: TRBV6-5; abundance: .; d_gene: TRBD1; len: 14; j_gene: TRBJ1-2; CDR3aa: CASREPGQGYGYTF; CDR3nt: TGTGCCAGCAGAGAACCGGGACAGGGATATGGCTACACCTTC
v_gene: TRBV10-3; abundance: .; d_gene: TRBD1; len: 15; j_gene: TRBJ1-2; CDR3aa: CAISDQQGFNYGYTF; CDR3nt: TGTGCCATCAGTGATCAACAGGGGTTTAACTATGGCTACACCTTC
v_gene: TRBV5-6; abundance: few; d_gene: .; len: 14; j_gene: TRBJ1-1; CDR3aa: CASSLANLGTEAFF; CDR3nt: TGTGCCAGCAGCTTGGCCAATCTAGGAACTGAAGCTTTCTTT
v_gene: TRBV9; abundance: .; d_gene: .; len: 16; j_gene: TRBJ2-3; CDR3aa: CASSARSQRSTDTQYF; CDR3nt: TGTGCCAGCAGCGCCCGGTCGCAGCGGAGCACAGATACGCAGTATTTT
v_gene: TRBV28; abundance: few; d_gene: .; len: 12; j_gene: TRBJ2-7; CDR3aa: CASSGPGSEQYF; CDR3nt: TGTGCCAGCAGTGGCCCGGGGTCCGAGCAGTACTTC
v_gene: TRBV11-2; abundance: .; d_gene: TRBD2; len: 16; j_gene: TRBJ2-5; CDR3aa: CASSLVGLAGEETQYF; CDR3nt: TGTGCCAGCAGCTTAGTTGGACTAGCGGGGGAAGAGACCCAGTACTTC
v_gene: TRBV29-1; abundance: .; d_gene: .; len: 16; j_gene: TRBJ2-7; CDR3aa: CSVEGTGTASSYEQYF; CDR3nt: TGCAGCGTGGAGGGGACCGGGACAGCCAGCTCCTACGAGCAGTACTTC
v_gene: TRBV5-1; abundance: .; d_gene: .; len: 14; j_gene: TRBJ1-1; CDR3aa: CASSPLTGNTEAFF; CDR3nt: TGCGCCAGCAGCCCCCTTACAGGGAACACTGAAGCTTTCTTT
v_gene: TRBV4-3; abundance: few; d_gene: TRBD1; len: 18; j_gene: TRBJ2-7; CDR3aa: CASSQASHPGTGADEQYF; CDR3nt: TGCGCCAGCAGCCAGGCGAGCCACCCCGGTACAGGGGCCGACGAGCAGTACTTC
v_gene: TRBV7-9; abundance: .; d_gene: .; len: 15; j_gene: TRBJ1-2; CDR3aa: CASSFSFTANYGYTF; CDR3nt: TGTGCCAGCAGCTTCTCGTTTACGGCTAACTATGGCTACACCTTC
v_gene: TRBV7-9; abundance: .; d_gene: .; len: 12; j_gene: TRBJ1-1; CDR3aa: CASSLGQGRAFF; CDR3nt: TGTGCCAGCAGCTTAGGGCAGGGGCGAGCTTTCTTT
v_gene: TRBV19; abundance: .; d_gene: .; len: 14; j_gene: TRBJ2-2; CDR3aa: CASSTSGAVGELFF; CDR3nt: TGTGCCAGTAGTACGTCAGGGGCGGTCGGGGAGCTGTTTTTT
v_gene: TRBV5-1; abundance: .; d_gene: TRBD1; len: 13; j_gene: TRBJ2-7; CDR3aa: CASSYGTGEEQYF; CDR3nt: TGCGCCAGCAGCTATGGGACAGGAGAAGAGCAGTACTTC
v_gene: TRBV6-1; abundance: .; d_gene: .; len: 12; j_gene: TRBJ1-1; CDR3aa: CASSLTGTEAFF; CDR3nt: TGTGCCAGCAGTCTCACAGGGACTGAAGCTTTCTTT